Each of the 26 T cell receptor beta chains below was sequenced from the same sample in a study of shared clonotypes between healthy human individuals. Sequencing was performed with immunoSEQ multiplex PCR; in TCRdb, only in-frame clones are kept and a portion is missing. The table lists 2 million to 2.5 million clones, 90% to 95% of them singletons. The sample taken for sequencing was naive CD4+ T cells sorted from blood. Subset of the sample: CD45RA+ positively selected. The receptors were sampled from a man aged 18 to 35 in good health.

The chain has TRBV30 and TRBJ2-7; 8 bases map to TRBD2. Germline loops: CDR1 GTSNPN, CDR2 SVGIG (reference sequence). The CDR3 runs to 12 residues. V shed 2 bases and J 6 bases; nucleotides not matched to a gene: 3. Written as DNA, the CDR3 is TGTGCCTGGAGTCGACTAGCGCCCGAGCAGTACTTC. Protein product: CAWSRLAPEQYF.

V gene TRBV12-5 combines with J gene TRBJ2-6, with 11 bases fitting TRBD2. This CDR3 is built from 18 residues. Trimming cost V 6 bases and J 0 bases; bases outside gene matches: 7. CDR1 is LGHNT, CDR2 FRNRAP, per germline. The CDR3 DNA follows: TGTGCTAGTGGGGCGGGACTAGCGGACTCCTCTGGGGCCAACGTCCTGACTTTC. It translates to CASGAGLADSSGANVLTF.

The chain joins TRBV7-9 to TRBJ1-4, with TRBD1 matching 8 bases. From germline, CDR1 is SEHNR and CDR2 FQNEAQ (reference sequence). The CDR3 spans 13 residues. Trimming removed 4 bases from V and 7 bases from J; junction bases left unmatched: 2. The CDR3 loop is CASSSTGAEKLFF. The CDR3 DNA reads as TGTGCCAGCAGCTCGACAGGGGCTGAAAAACTGTTTTTT.

This clone was observed once. The V and J genes are TRBV7-8 and TRBJ1-1; D not resolved. The CDR3 runs 9 residues. V dropped 5 bases and J dropped 11 bases, with 6 bases sitting between them. Germline-derived CDR1 and CDR2 are SGHVS and FQNEAQ. In DNA form, the CDR3 reads TGTGCCAGCAGCCCCCGGGCTTTCTTT. The encoded protein is CASSPRAFF.

The V gene is TRBV6-5, the J gene TRBJ2-2, with D possibly matching TRBD1 (6 bases). Per the germline V gene, CDR1 is MNHEY and CDR2 is SVGAGI. This CDR3 is built from 11 residues. With 5 bases removed from V and 12 bases from J, the gap between germline ends came to 10 bases. CDR3 bases: TGTGCCAGCAGTCACGGACAGCAGCTGTTTTTT. This codes for CASSHGQQLFF.

The J gene is TRBJ1-6, the V gene TRBV2; no firm D call. Germline CDR1 reads SNHLY; CDR2 reads FYNNEI. Trimming stripped 7 bases from V and 7 bases from J, with 11 bases between. This CDR3 region has 13 residues. The CDR3 region is CASTGIANSPLHF. Written as DNA, the CDR3 is TGTGCCAGCACGGGGATAGCAAATTCACCCCTCCACTTT.

The chain recombines TRBV2 with TRBJ2-7, with TRBD1 matching 8 bases. The CDR3 loop spans 14 amino acids. In germline, CDR1 is SNHLY, CDR2 FYNNEI. V was clipped by 8 bases and J by 3 bases; unmatched bases: 9. The CDR3 reads CASETGVGVYEQYF. The CDR3 DNA is TGTGCCAGCGAGACAGGGGTCGGTGTCTACGAGCAGTACTTC.

The V gene is TRBV4-3, the J gene TRBJ2-1, with D tentatively TRBD2 (6 bases). CDR1 and CDR2 from the germline V gene are LGHNA and YSLEER. CDR3 size: 16 residues. V was cut by 4 bases and J by 4 bases, with 17 bases left in between. In DNA form, the CDR3 reads TGCGCCAGCAGCCTAATAGCGTGGGGGAGGTACAATGAGCAGTTCTTC. It specifies CASSLIAWGRYNEQFF.

The V and J genes are TRBV7-9 and TRBJ1-5; D is undetermined. The germline V gene encodes CDR1 SEHNR and CDR2 FQNEAQ (reference sequence). The CDR3 has 16 amino acids. Trimming took off 4 bases at V and 0 bases at J, with 13 bases between the two ends. The CDR3 region is CASSSDNTYSNQPQHF. The CDR3 DNA sequence: TGTGCCAGCAGCTCCGATAACACCTATAGCAATCAGCCCCAGCATTTT.

The chain has TRBV5-1 and TRBJ1-5; 8 bases line up with TRBD1. The germline gives CDR1 SGHRS, CDR2 YFSETQ. The trim removed 3 bases at V and 5 bases at J, leaving 4 bases unmatched. This CDR3 contains 14 residues. The CDR3 loop is CASSSTGADQPQHF. The CDR3 DNA is TGCGCCAGCAGCTCGACAGGGGCGGATCAGCCCCAGCATTTT. Drawing the rest from reference TRBV5-1 and TRBJ1-5, the complete variable domain is KAGVTQTPRYLIKTRGQQVTLSCSPISGHRSVSWYQQTPGQGLQFLFEYFSETQRNKGNFPGRFSGRQFSNSRSEMNVSTLELGDSALYLCASSSTGADQPQHFGDGTRLSIL.

The V and J genes are TRBV7-3 and TRBJ2-3, with a possible D match to TRBD2 (6 bases). The V end lost 5 bases, the J end lost 6 bases, and 15 bases lay between the germline ends. Germline V gene data show CDR1 as SGHTA and CDR2 as FQGTGA. The CDR3 runs 14 residues. Here the CDR3 DNA reads TGTGCCAGCAGCCGGGACTCCCGTCCCGATACGCAGTATTTT. Amino acid sequence: CASSRDSRPDTQYF.

This clone has a single count. This chain connects TRBV5-1 to TRBJ2-2, with TRBD1 matching 10 bases. This CDR3 spans 16 amino acids. From germline, CDR1 is SGHRS and CDR2 YFSETQ. J was trimmed by 5 bases and V by 4 bases; bases with no gene match: 8. The CDR3 bases are TGCGCCAGCAGCCCGGGACAGGGGATGTCTACCGGGGAGCTGTTTTTT. Translated, it gives CASSPGQGMSTGELFF.

This sequence joins TRBV6-5 and TRBJ2-2; 12 positions match TRBD1. V was pared by 0 bases and J by 7 bases, with 3 bases of the junction left unmatched. The CDR3 has 16 amino acids. Per germline, CDR1 MNHEY and CDR2 SVGAGI. The CDR3, as DNA: TGTGCCAGCAGTTACTCCGGGACAGGGGGCGGCGGGGAGCTGTTTTTT. Encoded protein: CASSYSGTGGGGELFF.

The V and J genes are TRBV6-5 and TRBJ2-1; D remains unclear. The CDR3 runs to 15 residues. Germline V gene sequence: CDR1 MNHEY, CDR2 SVGAGI. V was pared by 0 bases and J by 5 bases, with 11 bases between. The CDR3 protein is CASSYSMAQDNEQFF. The CDR3 DNA reads TGTGCCAGCAGTTACTCGATGGCCCAAGACAATGAGCAGTTCTTC.

V and J are TRBV30 and TRBJ2-7, with TRBD1 identical over 7 bases. Germline V gene sequence: CDR1 GTSNPN, CDR2 SVGIG (reference sequence). The CDR3 has 15 residues. V shed 2 bases, J shed 2 bases, and the junction held 9 bases outside the gene matches. The CDR3 reads CAWSFQVQGTYEQYF. The CDR3, as DNA: TGTGCCTGGAGTTTCCAAGTACAGGGGACCTACGAGCAGTACTTC.

The V and J genes are TRBV7-2 and TRBJ2-1, with 7 bases that match TRBD1. In germline, CDR1 is SGHTA, CDR2 FQGNSA. V shed 5 bases, J shed 1 base, and the junction held 5 bases outside the gene matches. This CDR3 region has 15 residues. The CDR3 nucleotides read TGTGCCAGCAGCCCAGGACAGGTGTCCTACAATGAGCAGTTCTTC. It codes for CASSPGQVSYNEQFF.

The chain couples TRBV9 to TRBJ2-2, with D hard to call. The ends were cut back, 4 bases at V and 6 bases at J, with 16 bases in the middle. The CDR3 is 15 amino acids. Germline V gene sequence: CDR1 SGDLS, CDR2 YYNGEE. The CDR3 DNA is TGTGCCAGCAGCCCATTTAATGTAATTGCCGGGGAGCTGTTTTTT. As protein: CASSPFNVIAGELFF. Full variable domain (missing parts from reference TRBV9 and TRBJ2-2): DSGVTQTPKHLITATGQRVTLRCSPRSGDLSVYWYQQSLDQGLQFLIQYYNGEERAKGNILERFSAQQFPDLHSELNLSSLELGDSALYFCASSPFNVIAGELFFGEGSRLTVL.

The rearrangement joins TRBV30 to TRBJ2-5, with 8 nucleotides matching TRBD2. The length of the CDR3 is 15 residues. Germline CDR1 GTSNPN, CDR2 SVGIG (reference sequence). The junction had 9 bases not matched to a gene; V was cut back by 2 bases and J by 4 bases. CDR3 sequence reads: CAWSNGLAVGETQYF. CDR3 nucleotide sequence: TGTGCCTGGAGTAATGGACTAGCCGTTGGAGAGACCCAGTACTTC.

The chain combines TRBV28 with TRBJ1-1; a weak D match, TRBD1 (6 bases). Between the trimmed V and J ends, which lost 7 bases and 8 bases, there was a span of 14 bases. CDR1 MDHEN and CDR2 SYDVKM come from the germline V gene. CDR3 length: 12 amino acids. The CDR3 DNA reads as TGTGCCAGCACCCGAAAGAGGGGGGAAGCTTTCTTT. Amino acid sequence: CASTRKRGEAFF. The full variable domain, rest sourced from reference TRBV28 and TRBJ1-1, is DVKVTQSSRYLVKRTGEKVFLECVQDMDHENMFWYRQDPGLGLRLIYFSYDVKMKEKGDIPEGYSVSREKKERFSLILESASTNQTSMYLCASTRKRGEAFFGQGTRLTVV.

J is TRBJ2-7 and V is TRBV6-5, with D perhaps given as TRBD1 or TRBD2 (5 bases each). This CDR3 is built from 14 residues. Trimming shortened V by 6 bases and J by 2 bases, and 14 bases separated the two germline ends. Germline CDR1 is MNHEY and CDR2 is SVGAGI. The CDR3 coding sequence is TGTGCCAGCAGGTTGCCGGGACCCCCCTACGAGCAGTACTTC. As protein: CASRLPGPPYEQYF.

The rearrangement joins TRBV19 to TRBJ2-1, with D perhaps TRBD2 (6 bases). Trimming removed 5 bases from V and 7 bases from J, with 15 bases in between. The CDR3 totals 14 residues. The germline CDR1 and CDR2 sequences are LNHDA and SQIVND (reference sequence). CDR3 nucleotide sequence: TGTGCCAGTAGTTCCGGCGGGATGGGGAATGAGCAGTTCTTC. It is translated as CASSSGGMGNEQFF.

The chain carries TRBV9 and TRBJ1-1, with a weak D call TRBD1 (6 bases). Germline loops: CDR1 SGDLS, CDR2 YYNGEE. The V gene lost 1 base and the J gene lost 3 bases, with 10 bases spanning the gap. This CDR3 spans 14 amino acids. This CDR3 is CASSVQGYDTEAFF. CDR3 in DNA: TGTGCCAGCAGCGTACAGGGGTATGACACTGAAGCTTTCTTT.

This clone was picked up one time. The rearrangement joins TRBV6-5 to TRBJ1-2, with TRBD1 identical over 11 bases. V dropped 6 bases and J dropped 4; count of bases not matched to a gene: 4. The germline V gene has CDR1 MNHEY and CDR2 SVGAGI. There are 14 residues in the CDR3. The CDR3: CASSQGQGAYGYTF. CDR3 in DNA: TGTGCCAGCAGCCAAGGACAGGGGGCCTATGGCTACACCTTC.

On this clone: Additional DNA sequences in this sample encode the identical CDR3. The chain recombines TRBV10-3 with TRBJ2-1; D unresolved. V lost 2 bases to trimming and J lost 7 bases, with 6 bases between them. Germline assignment: CDR1 ENHRY and CDR2 SYGVKD. This CDR3 region has 12 residues. This CDR3 reads CAISEMGNEQFF. As DNA, the CDR3 is TGTGCCATCAGTGAGATGGGGAATGAGCAGTTCTTC.

V gene TRBV2 combines with J gene TRBJ1-6, with D hard to call. V was cut by 6 bases and J by 12 bases, with 6 bases left in between. Germline CDR1 is SNHLY and CDR2 is FYNNEI. This CDR3 has 10 amino acids. CDR3 sequence (DNA): TGTGCCAGCAGGAGGGAACCCCTCCACTTT. Amino acid sequence: CASRREPLHF.

The chain carries TRBV7-3 and TRBJ2-2; a possible D gene is TRBD1 (6 bases). CDR3 size: 17 residues. The germline V gene has CDR1 SGHTA and CDR2 FQGTGA. Trimming removed 1 base from V and 4 bases from J, with 16 bases in between. In nucleotides, the CDR3 is TGTGCCAGCAGCTTAATTCGGTCAGGGGAGAGCACCGGGGAGCTGTTTTTT. It yields the protein CASSLIRSGESTGELFF. Supplemented by reference TRBV7-3 and TRBJ2-2, the full variable domain reads GAGVSQTPSNKVTEKGKYVELRCDPISGHTALYWYRQSLGQGPEFLIYFQGTGAADDSGLPNDRFFAVRPEGSVSTLKIQRTERGDSAVYLCASSLIRSGESTGELFFGEGSRLTVL.